This T cell receptor (beta chain) was profiled in a study of T cell repertoires in cytomegalovirus infection. In the study overall: Selection of CMV epitopes for the study included recently identified HLA-C-restricted and well-studied HLA-B-restricted ones.

MiXCR was run by TCRdb on the reads, yielding one entry per CDR3 protein. The data contain 680,000 or so distinct CDR3 sequences, roughly 30% of them singletons. Trimming left V 3 bases short and J 2 bases short, with 14 bases between. Germline CDR1 is MNHEY and CDR2 is SMNVEV (reference sequence). There are 15 residues in the CDR3. Overall study findings and caveats: Across the ex vivo response, the dominant clonotypes were HLA-C-restricted CMV-specific TCR beta clonotypes.

As regards this clonotype: The antigen remains undetermined.

The starting material was cultured PBMCs, obtained from culture after CMV antigen stimulation. This chain links TRBV27 with TRBJ2-7; D is undetermined. The receptor was derived from a human donor in good health (CMV status not recorded). Some clones in this sample may be carry-over from other donors' samples. The CDR3 coding sequence is TGTGCCAGCAGTTTGTCTGCCGGGCTCGCCTACGAGCAGTACTTC. Translating it yields CASSLSAGLAYEQYF.